The T cell receptor (beta chain) described here comes from a study of long-term antiretroviral therapy in people with HIV. Germline CDR1 GTSNPN, CDR2 SVGIG (reference sequence). Trimming shortened V by 5 bases and J by 2 bases, and 11 bases separated the two germline ends. The CDR3 consists of 13 residues. A v3.0 immunoSEQ assay was performed at survey level. The assay was immunoSEQ multiplex PCR, and TCRdb's table has in-frame clones only and misses some. The table includes approximately 18,000 clones, about nine tenths detected once. Whole-study findings and limits: Pre-ART expanded clones dominated the repertoire at every time point.

In the case of this clone: The target antigen is unknown.

The sample was unsorted PBMCs, taken 3 years after starting antiretroviral therapy. This chain uses TRBV30 with TRBJ2-3; no definite D call. The source of this sequence is a man between 50 and 59 years old with HIV. CDR3 in amino acids: CAWGREVTDTQYF. Written as DNA, the CDR3 is TGTGCCTGGGGTAGGGAAGTCACAGATACGCAGTATTTT.